These 19 T cell receptor beta chains share one sample of origin, sequenced in a study of T cells in Graves' hyperthyroidism and ophthalmopathy. Amplified TCR beta CDR3 regions came from RNA transcripts. The TCR CDR3 was amplified in a first-round RT-PCR using the HTBI primer set. TCRdb passed the multiplex PCR reads through MiXCR, listing each CDR3 protein once. This table holds 500,000 or so distinct CDR3 sequences, about 16% found once. The specimen was blood. The receptors come from a woman under 40 with Graves' ophthalmopathy.

Ten or more counts support this clonotype. The rearrangement links TRBV18 to TRBJ2-1, with D perhaps TRBD1 or TRBD2 (5 bases each). Germline values: CDR1 KGHSH, CDR2 LQKENI. CDR3 length equals 14 residues. Trimming shortened V by 3 bases and J by 9 bases, and 15 bases separated the two germline ends. In DNA, the CDR3 is TGTGCCAGCTCACCTCAGACGGGGACGGGTGAGCAGTTCTTC. This codes for CASSPQTGTGEQFF.

The rearrangement links TRBV28 to TRBJ1-1; 7 bases match TRBD1. The junction had 5 bases not matched to a gene; V was cut back by 2 bases and J by 11 bases. Germline CDR1 is MDHEN and CDR2 is SYDVKM. There are 12 residues in the CDR3. The CDR3 spells CASSLAPGGAFF. CDR3 nucleotide sequence: TGTGCCAGCAGTTTAGCACCAGGGGGTGCTTTCTTT.

Ten or more counts support this clonotype. The chain uses TRBV30 and TRBJ2-3; no firm D call. V shed 1 base and J shed 5 bases, with 10 bases lying between them. This CDR3 contains 13 residues. Germline assignment: CDR1 GTSNPN and CDR2 SVGIG (reference sequence). CDR3 sequence: CAWSGTVGDTQYF. CDR3 coding DNA: TGTGCCTGGAGTGGGACGGTTGGAGATACGCAGTATTTT.

The genes are TRBV4-1 and TRBJ1-6; TRBD1 might be the D (5 bases). The V gene lost 1 base and the J gene lost 8 bases, with 12 bases spanning the gap. Germline V gives CDR1 MGHRA, CDR2 YSYEKL. This CDR3 has 15 amino acids. CDR3 coding DNA: TGCGCCAGCAGCCAAGGGGGGGACGGTTATTCACCCCTCCACTTT. Residues: CASSQGGDGYSPLHF.

This clonotype was seen many times. V usage is TRBV7-3 and J usage is TRBJ2-3, with TRBD1 matching 8 bases. CDR1 and CDR2 from the germline V gene are SGHTA and FQGTGA. The CDR3 is made up of 13 amino acids. Losses at the gene ends were 5 bases for V and 6 bases for J; bases not matched to a gene: 4. DNA of the CDR3: TGTGCCAGCAGCCAGGGGGCGGGGGATACGCAGTATTTT. Translated, it gives CASSQGAGDTQYF. Combining the CDR3 with reference TRBV7-3 and TRBJ2-3 gives the whole variable domain GAGVSQTPSNKVTEKGKYVELRCDPISGHTALYWYRQSLGQGPEFLIYFQGTGAADDSGLPNDRFFAVRPEGSVSTLKIQRTERGDSAVYLCASSQGAGDTQYFGPGTRLTVL.

The chain uses TRBV2 and TRBJ2-3; 7 bases are shared with TRBD1. The CDR3 runs to 13 residues. With 4 bases clipped from V and 6 bases from J, the junction kept 4 bases outside the gene matches. Germline V lookup: CDR1 SNHLY, CDR2 FYNNEI. The CDR3: CASSGGGWDTQYF. CDR3 in DNA: TGTGCCAGCAGTGGAGGGGGCTGGGATACGCAGTATTTT.

This clonotype was seen repeatedly, ten times or more. This chain links TRBV20-1 with TRBJ2-1, with D hard to call. The CDR3 spans 11 residues. CDR1 is DFQATT and CDR2 is SNEGSKA in the germline V gene (reference sequence). V lost 1 base, J lost 10 bases, and 8 bases lay in between. The chain's CDR3 is CSARGESEQFF. The CDR3 DNA reads TGCAGTGCTAGAGGAGAAAGCGAGCAGTTCTTC.

Many counts were recorded for this clonotype. The J gene is TRBJ2-7, the V gene TRBV3-1; the D gene could be TRBD1 or TRBD2 (5 bases each). V was trimmed by 2 bases and J by 3 bases, leaving 11 bases between them. Looked up from germline, CDR1 is LGHDT and CDR2 is YNNKEL (reference sequence). This CDR3 comprises 14 residues. The CDR3 spells CASSQPGTHYEQYF. The CDR3 nucleotides read TGTGCCAGCAGCCAACCCGGGACCCACTACGAGCAGTACTTC.

This chain uses TRBV11-2 with TRBJ2-5; weak D call: TRBD1 (6 bases). CDR3 length: 12 residues. Germline V gene sequence: CDR1 SGHAT, CDR2 FQNNGV. Trimming cost V 2 bases and J 8 bases, with 9 bases left between them. CDR3 DNA sequence: TGTGCCAGCAGCTTACAGGGGTACACCCAGTACTTC. Translation gives CASSLQGYTQYF.

This clonotype was found many times. DNA of the CDR3: TGTGCCAGCAGTCACAGGGGCTATAGCAATCAGCCCCAGCATTTT. Protein product: CASSHRGYSNQPQHF. The V and J genes are TRBV28 and TRBJ1-5, with TRBD1 matching over 7 bases. V shed 5 bases and J 0 bases; nucleotides not matched to a gene: 4. This CDR3 spans 15 amino acids. Germline V CDR1 and CDR2: MDHEN, SYDVKM.

This clonotype has a handful of counts. CDR3 protein: CASSYLLQGVSGNTIYF. CDR3 nucleotide sequence: TGTGCCAGCAGTTACTTATTGCAGGGCGTCTCTGGAAACACCATATATTTT. The gene calls are TRBV6-2 or TRBV6-3 and TRBJ1-3, with D possibly matching TRBD1 (5 bases). This CDR3 comprises 17 residues. V gave up 1 base and J gave up 0 bases, with 13 bases separating them. Germline lookup yields CDR1 MNHEY and CDR2 SVGEGT.

In this sample, this clonotype turned up a few times. The genes are TRBV6-1 and TRBJ2-2; D perhaps matches TRBD2 (5 bases). CDR3 length: 15 residues. Germline loops: CDR1 MNHNS, CDR2 SASEGT. The ends were cut back, 7 bases at V and 0 bases at J, with 12 bases in the middle. CDR3 nucleotide sequence: TGTGCCAGCAAGACAATCGGGGCGAACACCGGGGAGCTGTTTTTT. Residues: CASKTIGANTGELFF.

This clonotype came up many times. The chain employs TRBV2 and TRBJ1-5; TRBD1 aligns across 7 bases. In germline, CDR1 is SNHLY, CDR2 FYNNEI. The CDR3 is 18 amino acids. V gave up 7 bases and J gave up 0 bases; unmatched junction bases: 15. The DNA of the CDR3 is TGTGCCAGCAAAAACCCGGGACAGTTTCGAAATAGCAATCAGCCCCAGCATTTT. It specifies CASKNPGQFRNSNQPQHF.

The rearrangement links TRBV3-1 to TRBJ2-7, with D perhaps matching TRBD2 (5 bases). Germline loops: CDR1 LGHDT, CDR2 YNNKEL (reference sequence). This CDR3 region has 12 residues. Trimming cost V 8 bases and J 6 bases, with 14 bases left between them. CDR3 protein: CASYGVGGEQYF. In DNA form, the CDR3 reads TGTGCCAGCTACGGGGTAGGAGGCGAGCAGTACTTC.

This chain uses TRBV5-1 with TRBJ2-5; the D is unclear. Trimming stripped 1 base from V and 1 base from J, with 14 bases between. This CDR3 is built from 16 residues. Germline CDR1 SGHRS, CDR2 YFSETQ. The CDR3 region has the DNA TGCGCCAGCAGCTTGCGGTCTACTGGTTTCCAAGAGACCCAGTACTTC. It is translated as CASSLRSTGFQETQYF.

This clonotype was found many times. This sequence joins TRBV18 and TRBJ1-1, with D unresolved. V gave up 1 base and J gave up 8 bases, with 17 bases separating them. Germline assignment: CDR1 KGHSH and CDR2 LQKENI. This CDR3 region has 15 residues. CDR3: CASSPQGGPHPEAFF. The CDR3 DNA reads as TGTGCCAGCTCACCACAGGGCGGTCCTCATCCGGAAGCTTTCTTT.

This clonotype occurred many times. The CDR3 loop is CASSQLRDEQYF. The CDR3, as DNA: TGTGCCAGCAGCCAATTGAGGGACGAGCAGTACTTC. This chain joins TRBV3-1 and TRBJ2-7; TRBD2 is a possible D gene (5 bases). Germline V gives CDR1 LGHDT, CDR2 YNNKEL (reference sequence). V lost 2 bases to trimming and J lost 5 bases, with 7 bases between them. The CDR3 extends over 12 amino acids.

This clonotype was counted at least ten times. This rearrangement joins TRBV7-9 to TRBJ2-1; D is perhaps TRBD2 (5 bases). The V gene's germline CDR1 is SEHNR and CDR2 FQNEAQ (reference sequence). The CDR3 runs to 11 residues. Between the trimmed V and J ends, which lost 1 base and 10 bases, there was a span of 5 bases. The CDR3 nucleotides are TGTGCCAGCAGCTTAGGGAGGGAGCAGTTCTTC. Encoded protein: CASSLGREQFF. The full variable domain, completed using reference TRBV7-9 and TRBJ2-1, is DTGVSQNPRHKITKRGQNVTFRCDPISEHNRLYWYRQTLGQGPEFLTYFQNEAQLEKSRLLSDRFSAERPKGSFSTLEIQRTEQGDSAMYLCASSLGREQFFGPGTRLTVL.

At least ten counts were recorded for this clonotype. The chain links TRBV28 to TRBJ2-1; D unclear. With 6 bases removed from V and 9 bases from J, the gap between germline ends came to 18 bases. The CDR3 totals 14 residues. Germline CDR1 reads MDHEN; CDR2 reads SYDVKM. CDR3 nucleotide sequence: TGTGCCAGCAGACCGACGAGTGTTGTCTCTGAGCAGTTCTTC. Amino acids: CASRPTSVVSEQFF.